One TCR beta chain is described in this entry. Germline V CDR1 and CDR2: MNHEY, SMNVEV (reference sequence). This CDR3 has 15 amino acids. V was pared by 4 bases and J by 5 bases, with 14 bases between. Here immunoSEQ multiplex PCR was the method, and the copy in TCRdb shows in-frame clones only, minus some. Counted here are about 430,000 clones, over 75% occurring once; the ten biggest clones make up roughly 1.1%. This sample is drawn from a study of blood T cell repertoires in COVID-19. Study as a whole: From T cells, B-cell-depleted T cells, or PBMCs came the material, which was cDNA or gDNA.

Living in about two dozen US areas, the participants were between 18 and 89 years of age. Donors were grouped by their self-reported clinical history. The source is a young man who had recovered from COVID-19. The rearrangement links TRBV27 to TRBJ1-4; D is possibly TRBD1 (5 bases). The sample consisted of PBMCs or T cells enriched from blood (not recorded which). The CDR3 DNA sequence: TGTGCCAGCAGTTCCGGACATATGGTAAATGAAAAACTGTTTTTT. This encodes CASSSGHMVNEKLFF.